These 9 T cell receptor beta chains were sequenced from one sample in a study of T cell responses to AZD1222 COVID-19 vaccine. Sequencing was performed with immunoSEQ multiplex PCR; in TCRdb, only in-frame clones are kept and a portion is missing. The data show approximately 100,000 clones, 85% to 90% seen once. Sequenced material: peripheral blood, taken on day 0 of MenACWY control vaccination. All receptors come from an adult in good health.

The V and J genes are TRBV2 and TRBJ1-1; D not resolved. The CDR3 runs 14 residues. Germline CDR1 reads SNHLY; CDR2 reads FYNNEI. Trimming left V 3 bases short and J 1 base short, with 9 bases between. CDR3 bases: TGTGCCAGCAGTGATTTAGTCAAGAACACTGAAGCTTTCTTT. This translates into CASSDLVKNTEAFF.

The count of this clone is one. V is TRBV5-1 and J is TRBJ2-3; the D gene is possibly TRBD2 (7 bases). Germline-derived CDR1 and CDR2 are SGHRS and YFSETQ. CDR3 length: 13 residues. With 6 bases removed from V and 4 bases from J, the gap between germline ends came to 12 bases. The CDR3, as DNA: TGCGCCAGCAACGCGGGGGCGGCAGATACGCAGTATTTT. This translates into CASNAGAADTQYF.

The chain uses TRBV4-1 and TRBJ1-2; no firm D call. The V gene lost 3 bases and the J gene lost 4 bases, with 15 bases spanning the gap. Germline-derived CDR1 and CDR2 are MGHRA and YSYEKL. The CDR3 is 15 residues long. The CDR3 bases are TGCGCCAGCAGCCAGCGGGGAGCAACCAGCTATGGCTACACCTTC. This gives the protein CASSQRGATSYGYTF.

V is TRBV6-2 or TRBV6-3 and J is TRBJ2-1; D is ambiguous. V dropped 5 bases and J dropped 7 bases, with 6 bases sitting between them. The CDR3 length is 11 residues. CDR1 is MNHEY and CDR2 is SVGEGT in the germline V gene. In DNA form, the CDR3 reads TGTGCCAGCAGTGGACGTAATGAGCAGTTCTTC. This gives the protein CASSGRNEQFF.

The chain joins TRBV12-3 or TRBV12-4 to TRBJ1-1; TRBD1 matches at 7 bases. This CDR3 has 13 amino acids. Germline trimming cut 4 bases from V and 5 bases from J; bases unmatched to any gene: 4. The CDR3 DNA reads as TGTGCCAGCAGTTGGACAGGTGGGACTGAAGCTTTCTTT. Translation: CASSWTGGTEAFF.

The chain has TRBV19 and TRBJ1-3; D remains unclear. V was trimmed by 4 bases and J by 0 bases, leaving 7 bases between them. The CDR3 contains 14 residues. Germline assignment: CDR1 LNHDA and CDR2 SQIVND (reference sequence). The CDR3 sequence: CASSSGDSGNTIYF. In DNA, the CDR3 is TGTGCCAGTAGTAGCGGCGACTCTGGAAACACCATATATTTT.

The chain couples TRBV19 to TRBJ2-2; 12 bases align to TRBD1. The trim removed 7 bases at V and 2 bases at J, leaving 8 bases unmatched. The CDR3 extends over 17 amino acids. Germline V CDR1 and CDR2: LNHDA, SQIVND (reference sequence). The CDR3: CASIRGQGATNTGELFF. The CDR3 coding sequence is TGTGCCAGTATCCGGGGACAGGGGGCTACCAACACCGGGGAGCTGTTTTTT.

The chain couples TRBV7-6 to TRBJ2-6; D may be TRBD2 (5 bases). V dropped 0 bases and J dropped 2 bases, with 14 bases sitting between them. The CDR3 has 18 residues. Germline values: CDR1 SGHVS, CDR2 FNYEAQ. CDR3 nucleotide sequence: TGTGCCAGCAGCTTAGCGGGAGTCGGGCGGACTGGGGCCAACGTCCTGACTTTC. Residues: CASSLAGVGRTGANVLTF.

V usage is TRBV10-3 and J usage is TRBJ1-1; 7 bases are shared with TRBD1. V gave up 2 bases and J gave up 5 bases; unmatched junction bases: 8. Germline V CDR1 and CDR2: ENHRY, SYGVKD. The CDR3 length is 15 residues. The CDR3 nucleotides are TGTGCCATCAGTGAGGGGTCGCAGGGGGGGACTGAAGCTTTCTTT. Translation: CAISEGSQGGTEAFF.